The 9 T cell receptor beta chains given below trace back to one sample, sequenced in a study of cytomegalovirus exposure and HLA in healthy donors. 60 Vbeta and 13 Jbeta primers were used in PCR. Sequencing used immunoSEQ multiplex PCR; TCRdb keeps in-frame clones, though not all of them. The sample contains just over 150,000 clones, roughly 78% of which appear only once. The sample consisted of PBMCs. These receptors were obtained from a man between 40 and 49 years old in good health and CMV-seropositive.

CDR3 protein: CASSLGAGSSYEQYF. Written as DNA, the CDR3 is TGTGCCAGCAGCTTAGGAGCGGGGAGCTCCTACGAGCAGTACTTC. This rearrangement joins TRBV7-2 to TRBJ2-7; 7 bases agree with TRBD2. Germline CDR1 SGHTA, CDR2 FQGNSA. The J segment lost 0 bases and the V segment lost 1 base, leaving 3 bases of the junction unmatched. The CDR3 covers 15 residues.

The chain has TRBV5-4 and TRBJ2-5; 10 positions match TRBD1. This CDR3 is 16 amino acids long. Germline lookup yields CDR1 SGHNT and CDR2 YYREEE (reference sequence). V was clipped by 4 bases and J by 5 bases; unmatched bases: 11. The CDR3 region has the DNA TGTGCCAGCAGCAATCTCGGACAGGGGGTCAGGGAGACCCAGTACTTC. It codes for CASSNLGQGVRETQYF.

A few counts support this clone. The chain employs TRBV9 and TRBJ1-3; TRBD1 matches 9 bases. In germline, CDR1 is SGDLS, CDR2 YYNGEE. Losses at the gene ends were 4 bases for V and 0 bases for J; bases not matched to a gene: 8. The CDR3 is made up of 17 amino acids. The CDR3 region has the DNA TGTGCCAGCAGCCCCATCGGACAGGGGAGCTCTGGAAACACCATATATTTT. It encodes CASSPIGQGSSGNTIYF.

This chain uses TRBV28 with TRBJ1-2; TRBD1 aligns across 11 bases. The V segment lost 2 bases and the J segment 8 bases; nucleotides outside the gene matches: 7. The CDR3 covers 15 residues. Germline CDR1 reads MDHEN; CDR2 reads SYDVKM. CDR3 nucleotide sequence: TGTGCCAGCAGTTTACGGGGGACAGGGGGTAGGGGCTACACCTTC. Its translation is CASSLRGTGGRGYTF.

The chain recombines TRBV5-4 with TRBJ2-5, with a weak D call TRBD2 (6 bases). Trimming shortened V by 10 bases and J by 5 bases, and 15 bases separated the two germline ends. The germline V gene encodes CDR1 SGHNT and CDR2 YYREEE (reference sequence). This CDR3 has 12 amino acids. The CDR3 sequence is CAGIGTRETQYF. DNA for the CDR3: TGTGCCGGAATTGGGACTCGGGAGACCCAGTACTTC.

The CDR3 is CASSQGRVSYGYTF. The CDR3 DNA reads as TGCGCCAGCAGCCAAGGCAGGGTTAGTTATGGCTACACCTTC. This chain connects TRBV4-3 to TRBJ1-2, with D possibly TRBD1 on 5 matching bases. V was shortened by 1 base and J by 5 bases, with 11 bases between the two germline ends. The CDR3 has 14 amino acids. Germline lookup yields CDR1 LGHNA and CDR2 YSLEER.

V and J are TRBV7-2 and TRBJ2-5; 12 bases agree with TRBD2. With V trimmed by 5 bases and J by 5 bases, 12 bases remained unmatched. This CDR3 contains 17 residues. Germline V lookup: CDR1 SGHTA, CDR2 FQGNSA. CDR3 amino acids: CASSQTGTSGQWETQYF. Here the CDR3 DNA reads TGTGCCAGCAGCCAAACCGGGACTAGCGGGCAGTGGGAGACCCAGTACTTC.

The table lists this clone with a count of one. This sequence joins TRBV15 and TRBJ1-1, with D perhaps TRBD1 (6 bases). Germline CDR1 is LNHNV and CDR2 is YYDKDF (reference sequence). The ends were cut back, 5 bases at V and 0 bases at J, with 10 bases in the middle. The CDR3 is 14 residues long. CDR3 in DNA: TGTGCCACCAGCTCCCGGACAGTGAACACTGAAGCTTTCTTT. Protein: CATSSRTVNTEAFF.

This sequence joins TRBV7-2 and TRBJ2-1, with TRBD2 matching over 10 bases. This CDR3 is 14 amino acids long. Germline-derived CDR1 and CDR2 are SGHTA and FQGNSA. The V and J ends lost 7 bases and 7 bases, in that order; junction bases with no gene match: 7. CDR3 residues: CASKWLAGANEQFF. Written as DNA, the CDR3 is TGTGCCAGCAAATGGCTAGCGGGGGCAAATGAGCAGTTCTTC.